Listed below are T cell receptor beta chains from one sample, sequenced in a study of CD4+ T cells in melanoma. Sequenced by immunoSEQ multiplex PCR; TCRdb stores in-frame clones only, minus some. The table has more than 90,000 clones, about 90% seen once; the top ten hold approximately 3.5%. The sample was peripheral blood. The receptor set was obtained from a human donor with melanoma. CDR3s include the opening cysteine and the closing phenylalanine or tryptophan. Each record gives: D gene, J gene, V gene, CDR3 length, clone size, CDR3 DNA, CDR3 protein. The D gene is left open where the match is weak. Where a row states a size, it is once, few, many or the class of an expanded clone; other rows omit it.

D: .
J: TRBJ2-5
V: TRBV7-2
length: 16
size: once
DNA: TGTGCCAGCAGCTTAGAACTAGTATCACCCAAAGAGACCCAGTACTTC
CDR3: CASSLELVSPKETQYF

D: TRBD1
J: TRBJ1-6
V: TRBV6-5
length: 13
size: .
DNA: TGTGCCAGCAGACAGGGGTTGCAGAGGCCCCTCCACTTT
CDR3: CASRQGLQRPLHF

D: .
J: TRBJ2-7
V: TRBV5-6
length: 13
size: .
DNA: TGTGCCAGCAGCTCCAGCTTCAGGGACGAGCAGTACTTC
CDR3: CASSSSFRDEQYF

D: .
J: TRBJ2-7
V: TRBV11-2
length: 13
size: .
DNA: TGTGCCAGCAGCGAAGACAGAATCGGCGAGCAGTACTTC
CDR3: CASSEDRIGEQYF

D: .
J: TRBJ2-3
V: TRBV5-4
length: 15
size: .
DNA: TGTGCCAGCAGCTTAGTACGGGGAACCACAGATACGCAGTATTTT
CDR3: CASSLVRGTTDTQYF

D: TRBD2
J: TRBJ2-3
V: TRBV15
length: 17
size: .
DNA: TGTGCCACCAGCAGAGATGTACTCCTAGCGGGCACAGATACGCAGTATTTT
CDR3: CATSRDVLLAGTDTQYF

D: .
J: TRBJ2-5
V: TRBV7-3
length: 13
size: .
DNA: TGTGCCAGCAGCCAGGGGTTCCAAGAGACCCAGTACTTC
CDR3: CASSQGFQETQYF

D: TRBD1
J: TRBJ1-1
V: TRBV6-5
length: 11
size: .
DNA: TGTGCCAGCAGTCAGGGACAGGAAGCTTTCTTT
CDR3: CASSQGQEAFF

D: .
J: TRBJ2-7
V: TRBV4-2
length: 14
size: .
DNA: TGTGCCAGCAGCCCCTGGGGGGAAACCTACGAGCAGTACTTC
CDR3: CASSPWGETYEQYF

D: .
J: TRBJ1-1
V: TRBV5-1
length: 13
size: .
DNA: TGCGCCAGCAGTAAAGGTCGGAACACTGAAGCTTTCTTT
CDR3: CASSKGRNTEAFF

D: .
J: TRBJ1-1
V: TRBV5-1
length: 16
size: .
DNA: TGCGCCAGCAGCTTTGCCGGGGGATTAGTGAACACTGAAGCTTTCTTT
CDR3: CASSFAGGLVNTEAFF